This TCR beta chain was recovered during a study of T cell responses to AZD1222 COVID-19 vaccine. Study findings and constraints: Reportedly, nearly half of unique spike TCRs recognized epitopes outside B.1.351/B.1.1.7 mutations. Of the AZD1222 recipients, only five to seven were seropositive at baseline. White British people made up most donors, females outnumbered males, and clonal diversity was possibly underestimated. Researchers report vaccine-associated CD4 TCRs spanning spike, with dominance at 160-218 and 743-854.

The data were produced by immunoSEQ multiplex PCR, yet TCRdb's version contains in-frame clones alone and is incomplete. This sample has around 110,000 clones, with about 91% found just once. This clone was recorded only once. Its antigen remains unknown. Losses at the gene ends were 2 bases for V and 2 bases for J; bases not matched to a gene: 4. The CDR3 has 14 amino acids. Germline V gene data show CDR1 as SGHRS and CDR2 as YFSETQ. The gene calls are TRBV5-1 and TRBJ2-7; the match to TRBD1 covers 7 bases. This sequence originates from an adult in good health. The sample consisted of peripheral blood, taken on day 0 of AZD1222 vaccination. The CDR3 sequence is CASSFDRVAYEQYF. The CDR3 DNA follows: TGCGCCAGCAGCTTCGACAGGGTAGCCTACGAGCAGTACTTC.